These 23 T cell receptor beta chains originate from one sample sequenced in a study of T cell changes during pregnancy in multiple sclerosis. Method: immunoSEQ multiplex PCR; TCRdb's copy keeps in-frame clones and lacks some. The repertoire holds tens of thousands of clones, with around nine tenths as singletons. Source: peripheral blood, taken in the third trimester of pregnancy. These receptor sequences come from a female donor in good health, enrolled as a control in a pregnancy study.

The V call is TRBV5-1, the J call TRBJ2-1; 9 nucleotides line up with TRBD2. J gave up 0 bases and V 2 bases, and 6 bases lay outside the gene matches. CDR1 is SGHRS, CDR2 YFSETQ, per germline. The CDR3 runs 17 residues. CDR3 DNA: TGCGCCAGCAGCTTATGGGCGGGGGGGAGCTCCTACAATGAGCAGTTCTTC. Translated, it gives CASSLWAGGSSYNEQFF.

This clone came up a few times. The gene calls are TRBV28 and TRBJ1-3; TRBD1 aligns across 7 bases. This CDR3 is built from 14 residues. The junction had 6 bases not matched to a gene; V was cut back by 5 bases and J by 5 bases. From germline, CDR1 is MDHEN and CDR2 SYDVKM. The CDR3 loop reads CASSHRDSRNTIYF. In nucleotides, the CDR3 is TGTGCCAGCAGTCACCGGGACAGTAGAAACACCATATATTTT.

V gene TRBV27 combines with J gene TRBJ1-1; no clear D gene. Germline loops: CDR1 MNHEY, CDR2 SMNVEV (reference sequence). V was pared by 7 bases and J by 4 bases, with 22 bases between. This CDR3 comprises 16 residues. The CDR3 here is CASIPGGGRGITEAFF. DNA of the CDR3: TGTGCCAGCATACCCGGCGGAGGCCGGGGTATCACTGAAGCTTTCTTT.

This chain connects TRBV30 to TRBJ1-2; D not certain. V lost 2 bases and J 1 base, leaving 20 bases between the germline ends. In germline, CDR1 is GTSNPN, CDR2 SVGIG (reference sequence). The CDR3 is 17 amino acids. CDR3: CAWSPPLFNRYNYGYTF. In DNA form, the CDR3 reads TGTGCCTGGAGTCCACCCCTCTTTAACAGATATAACTATGGCTACACCTTC.

The CDR3 DNA follows: TGTGCCAGCAGGGACAGGGGTAATGAAAAACTGTTTTTT. This gives the protein CASRDRGNEKLFF. The chain employs TRBV6-5 and TRBJ1-4; 9 bases agree with TRBD1. CDR1 is MNHEY and CDR2 is SVGAGI in the germline V gene. The V gene end was trimmed by 6 bases and the J gene end by 4 bases; junction bases not matched to a gene: 0. The length of the CDR3 is 13 residues.

Only one count was recorded for this clone. V usage is TRBV9 and J usage is TRBJ2-1; the D is unclear. Between the trimmed V and J ends, which lost 4 bases and 10 bases, there was a span of 24 bases. Looked up from germline, CDR1 is SGDLS and CDR2 is YYNGEE. The CDR3 covers 16 residues. CDR3 in DNA: TGTGCCAGCAGCCTCTCCGGTACGCCGGGTGGTCGAGAGCAGTTCTTC. It is translated as CASSLSGTPGGREQFF.

This clone was seen a single time. This chain connects TRBV5-6 to TRBJ2-7; 9 nucleotides align to TRBD1. CDR1 and CDR2 (germline): SGHDT, YYEEEE. Trimming cost V 4 bases and J 3 bases; bases outside gene matches: 5. This CDR3 spans 14 amino acids. In nucleotides, the CDR3 is TGTGCCAGCAGCCCGCGGACAGGGGACTACGAGCAGTACTTC. Its translation is CASSPRTGDYEQYF. Variable domain in full (rest from reference TRBV5-6 and TRBJ2-7): DAGVTQSPTHLIKTRGQQVTLRCSPKSGHDTVSWYQQALGQGPQFIFQYYEEEERQRGNFPDRFSGHQFPNYSSELNVNALLLGDSALYLCASSPRTGDYEQYFGPGTRLTVT.

The CDR3 bases are TGCAGCGTCCGGGAATGGAACACTGAAGCTTTCTTT. Amino acids: CSVREWNTEAFF. This chain links TRBV29-1 with TRBJ1-1; D not resolved. The CDR3 is made up of 12 amino acids. The germline V and J ends were trimmed by 6 bases and 1 base, with 9 bases remaining between them. CDR1 is SQVTM, CDR2 ANQGSEA, per germline.

This chain connects TRBV7-3 to TRBJ2-3, with D unresolved. Trimming removed 0 bases from V and 2 bases from J, with 9 bases in between. CDR3 length: 15 residues. The germline V gene encodes CDR1 SGHTA and CDR2 FQGTGA. For the CDR3, the DNA is TGTGCCAGCAGCTTAACATTTGCGTACACAGATACGCAGTATTTT. This sequence encodes CASSLTFAYTDTQYF.

This clone has only one observation. J is TRBJ2-7 and V is TRBV15; no definite D call. CDR1 is LNHNV, CDR2 YYDKDF, per germline (reference sequence). Between the trimmed V and J ends, which lost 0 bases and 3 bases, there was a span of 9 bases. This CDR3 contains 14 residues. The CDR3 DNA follows: TGTGCCACCAGCAGAGATAATGACAACTACGAGCAGTACTTC. The encoded protein is CATSRDNDNYEQYF. The variable domain in full, with the rest retrieved from reference TRBV15 and TRBJ2-7, is DAMVIQNPRYQVTQFGKPVTLSCSQTLNHNVMYWYQQKSSQAPKLLFHYYDKDFNNEADTPDNFQSRRPNTSFCFLDIRSPGLGDTAMYLCATSRDNDNYEQYFGPGTRLTVT.

The chain is built from TRBV4-1 and TRBJ2-3; D gene unclear. Between the trimmed V and J ends, which lost 1 base and 0 bases, there was a span of 8 bases. The germline V gene encodes CDR1 MGHRA and CDR2 YSYEKL. CDR3 length: 15 amino acids. CDR3 nucleotides: TGCGCCAGCAGCCAAGTTCCGACTAGCACAGATACGCAGTATTTT. It encodes CASSQVPTSTDTQYF.

The rearrangement links TRBV28 to TRBJ2-2, with 9 bases fitting TRBD1. Trimming took 5 bases from V and 4 from J; bases not matched to a gene: 5. This CDR3 is built from 15 residues. Germline loops: CDR1 MDHEN, CDR2 SYDVKM. The CDR3 nucleotides read TGTGCCAGCAGTCTGGGACAGGGTCCCACCGGGGAGCTGTTTTTT. This translates into CASSLGQGPTGELFF.

J is TRBJ2-3 and V is TRBV15; possible D gene TRBD1, 5 bases. Germline CDR1 LNHNV, CDR2 YYDKDF (reference sequence). V lost 0 bases, J lost 6 bases, and 13 bases lay in between. The CDR3 runs to 15 residues. The CDR3 loop reads CATSREGQAPDTQYF. In nucleotides, the CDR3 is TGTGCCACCAGCAGAGAGGGGCAGGCGCCCGATACGCAGTATTTT. Full variable domain (outside the CDR3, taken from reference TRBV15 and TRBJ2-3): DAMVIQNPRYQVTQFGKPVTLSCSQTLNHNVMYWYQQKSSQAPKLLFHYYDKDFNNEADTPDNFQSRRPNTSFCFLDIRSPGLGDTAMYLCATSREGQAPDTQYFGPGTRLTVL.

This chain links TRBV2 with TRBJ2-1; 11 bases fit TRBD2. The CDR3 covers 15 residues. V gave up 7 bases and J gave up 9 bases; unmatched junction bases: 11. CDR1 is SNHLY and CDR2 is FYNNEI in the germline V gene. CDR3 loop: CASTLAGGFPGEQFF. CDR3 in DNA: TGTGCCAGCACTCTAGCGGGGGGCTTTCCTGGTGAGCAGTTCTTC.

The genes are TRBV7-3 and TRBJ2-5; TRBD2 aligns across 8 bases. V gave up 1 base and J gave up 2 bases; unmatched junction bases: 3. Germline CDR1 SGHTA, CDR2 FQGTGA. There are 15 residues in the CDR3. CDR3 loop: CASSLSSGGQETQYF. CDR3 in DNA: TGTGCCAGCAGCTTAAGCAGCGGGGGACAAGAGACCCAGTACTTC.

This chain uses TRBV6-1 with TRBJ2-5; weak D call: TRBD1 (6 bases). Germline CDR1 reads MNHNS; CDR2 reads SASEGT. The CDR3 covers 12 residues. V was pared by 8 bases and J by 7 bases, with 14 bases between. The CDR3 bases are TGTGCCAGCTCGGATCTAGGGGGGACCCAGTACTTC. It codes for CASSDLGGTQYF.

The chain uses TRBV25-1 and TRBJ1-2, with D maybe TRBD1 (6 bases). From germline, CDR1 is MGHDK and CDR2 SYGVNS. CDR3 size: 13 residues. The V end was cut by 6 bases, the J end by 6 bases, with 14 bases between. This CDR3 reads CASREQGTHGYTF. The CDR3, as DNA: TGTGCCAGCAGGGAACAGGGCACGCATGGCTACACCTTC.

The V and J genes are TRBV7-3 and TRBJ2-2; 7 bases align to TRBD1. J was trimmed by 7 bases and V by 1 base; bases with no gene match: 0. CDR1 SGHTA and CDR2 FQGTGA come from the germline V gene. The CDR3 sequence is 13 residues long. CDR3 amino acids: CASSLRQGGELFF. The CDR3 nucleotides are TGTGCCAGCAGCTTAAGACAGGGCGGGGAGCTGTTTTTT.

Only one count was recorded for this clone. The chain employs TRBV6-6 and TRBJ1-2; D is possibly TRBD1 (6 bases). This CDR3 has 15 amino acids. CDR1 is MNHNY, CDR2 SVGAGI, per germline (reference sequence). The V end was cut by 2 bases, the J end by 5 bases, with 15 bases between. CDR3 bases: TGTGCCAGCAGTTACGGACAGCCCTTGGGGTATGGCTACACCTTC. Its protein product is CASSYGQPLGYGYTF.

This sequence joins TRBV2 and TRBJ1-4; D not resolved. In germline, CDR1 is SNHLY, CDR2 FYNNEI. CDR3 length: 15 residues. Trimming pared 7 bases from V and 0 bases from J, leaving 12 bases between. In DNA, the CDR3 is TGTGCCAGCACTCCCTTAGTTGCAACTAATGAAAAACTGTTTTTT. Its translation: CASTPLVATNEKLFF.

The rearrangement uses TRBV10-1 and TRBJ2-5; D not certain. The CDR3 totals 16 residues. In germline, CDR1 is WNHNN, CDR2 SYGVQD (reference sequence). Trimming removed 4 bases at V and 6 bases at J, with 21 bases between. The chain's CDR3 is CASSGPTSYITKTQYF. CDR3 nucleotides: TGCGCCAGCAGTGGGCCGACATCCTACATAACGAAGACCCAGTACTTC.

The count of this clone is one. V and J are TRBV6-5 and TRBJ2-3; weak D call: TRBD2 (7 bases). The germline CDR1 and CDR2 sequences are MNHEY and SVGAGI. The CDR3 loop spans 15 amino acids. Trimming left V 7 bases short and J 1 base short, with 15 bases between. CDR3 amino acids: CASTKGGSRTDTQYF. The CDR3 bases are TGTGCCAGCACCAAGGGGGGGAGTCGCACAGATACGCAGTATTTT.

The genes are TRBV25-1 and TRBJ2-7; a weak D match, TRBD2 (5 bases). The V end was cut by 3 bases, the J end by 0 bases, with 15 bases between. The CDR3 loop spans 16 amino acids. The germline V gene has CDR1 MGHDK and CDR2 SYGVNS. CDR3 sequence (DNA): TGTGCCAGCAGTGATCCAACTAGGGCCAGCTCCTACGAGCAGTACTTC. Translation gives CASSDPTRASSYEQYF.